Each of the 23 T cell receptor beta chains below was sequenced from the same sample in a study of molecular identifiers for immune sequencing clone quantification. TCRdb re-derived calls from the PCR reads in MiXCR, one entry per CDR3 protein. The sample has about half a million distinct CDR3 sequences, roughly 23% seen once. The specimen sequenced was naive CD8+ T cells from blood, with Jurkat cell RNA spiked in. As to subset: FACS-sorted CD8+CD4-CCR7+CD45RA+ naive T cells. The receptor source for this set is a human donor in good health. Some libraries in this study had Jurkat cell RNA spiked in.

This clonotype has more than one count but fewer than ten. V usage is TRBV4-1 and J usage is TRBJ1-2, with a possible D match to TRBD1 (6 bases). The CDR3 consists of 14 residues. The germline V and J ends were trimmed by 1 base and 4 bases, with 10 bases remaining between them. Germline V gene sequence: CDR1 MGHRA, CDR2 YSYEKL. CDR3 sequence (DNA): TGCGCCAGCAGCCAAGTACAGGGAGGCTATGGCTACACCTTC. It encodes CASSQVQGGYGYTF.

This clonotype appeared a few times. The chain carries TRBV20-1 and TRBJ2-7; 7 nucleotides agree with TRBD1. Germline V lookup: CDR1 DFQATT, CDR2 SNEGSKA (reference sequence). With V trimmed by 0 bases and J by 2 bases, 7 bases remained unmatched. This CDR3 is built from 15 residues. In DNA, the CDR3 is TGCAGTGCTAGAGATGGAAGGGGGCTACCCTACGAGCAGTACTTC. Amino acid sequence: CSARDGRGLPYEQYF.

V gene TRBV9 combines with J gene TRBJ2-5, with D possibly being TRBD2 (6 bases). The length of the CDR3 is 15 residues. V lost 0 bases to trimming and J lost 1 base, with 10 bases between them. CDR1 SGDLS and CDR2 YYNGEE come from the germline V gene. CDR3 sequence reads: CASSVGGASQETQYF. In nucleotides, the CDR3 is TGTGCCAGCAGCGTAGGCGGGGCCAGCCAAGAGACCCAGTACTTC.

The chain's CDR3 is CATSRDRDYEQYF. The CDR3 DNA follows: TGTGCCACCAGCAGAGATAGGGACTACGAGCAGTACTTC. The V gene is TRBV15, the J gene TRBJ2-7; D gene unclear. The CDR3 extends over 13 amino acids. Germline CDR1 LNHNV, CDR2 YYDKDF (reference sequence). Trimming cost V 0 bases and J 3 bases, with 6 bases left between them.

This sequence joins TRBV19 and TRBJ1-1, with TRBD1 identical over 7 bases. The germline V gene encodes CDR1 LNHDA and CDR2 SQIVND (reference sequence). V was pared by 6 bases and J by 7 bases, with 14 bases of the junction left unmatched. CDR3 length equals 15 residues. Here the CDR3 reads CASRKTGRGSIEAFF. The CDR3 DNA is TGTGCCAGTAGGAAGACAGGGCGCGGAAGCATTGAAGCTTTCTTT.

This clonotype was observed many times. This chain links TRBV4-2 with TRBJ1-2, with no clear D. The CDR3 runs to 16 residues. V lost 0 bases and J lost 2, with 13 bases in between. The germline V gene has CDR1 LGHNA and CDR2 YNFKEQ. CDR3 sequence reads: CASSQDFSESNYGYTF. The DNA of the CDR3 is TGTGCCAGCAGCCAAGATTTTTCAGAATCGAACTATGGCTACACCTTC.

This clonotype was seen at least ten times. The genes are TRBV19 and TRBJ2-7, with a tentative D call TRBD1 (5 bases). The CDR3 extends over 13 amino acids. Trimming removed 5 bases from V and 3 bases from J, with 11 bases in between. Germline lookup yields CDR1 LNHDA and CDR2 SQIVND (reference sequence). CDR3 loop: CASSSGIFYEQYF. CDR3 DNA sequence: TGTGCCAGTAGTTCAGGGATCTTCTACGAGCAGTACTTC.

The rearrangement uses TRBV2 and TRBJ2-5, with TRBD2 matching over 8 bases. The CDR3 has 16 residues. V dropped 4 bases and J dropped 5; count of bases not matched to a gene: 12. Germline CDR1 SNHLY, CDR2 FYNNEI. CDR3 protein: CASSGLALGRGETQYF. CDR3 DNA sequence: TGTGCCAGCAGTGGACTAGCGCTGGGCCGGGGGGAGACCCAGTACTTC. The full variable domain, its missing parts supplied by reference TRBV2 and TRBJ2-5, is EPEVTQTPSHQVTQMGQEVILRCVPISNHLYFYWYRQILGQKVEFLVSFYNNEISEKSEIFDDQFSVERPDGSNFTLKIRSTKLEDSAMYFCASSGLALGRGETQYFGPGTRLLVL.

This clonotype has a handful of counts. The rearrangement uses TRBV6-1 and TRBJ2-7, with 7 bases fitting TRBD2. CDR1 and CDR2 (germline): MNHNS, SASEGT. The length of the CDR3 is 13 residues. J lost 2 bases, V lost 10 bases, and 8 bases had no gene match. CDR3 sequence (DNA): TGTGCCACCTCAATGGGGGGGACCTACGAGCAGTACTTC. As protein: CATSMGGTYEQYF.

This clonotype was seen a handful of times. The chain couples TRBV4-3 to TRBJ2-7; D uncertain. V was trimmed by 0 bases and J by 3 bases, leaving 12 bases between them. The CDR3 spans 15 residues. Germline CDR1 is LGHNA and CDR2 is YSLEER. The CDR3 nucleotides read TGCGCCAGCAGCCAAGAACGTCAGAGCTACTACGAGCAGTACTTC. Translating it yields CASSQERQSYYEQYF.

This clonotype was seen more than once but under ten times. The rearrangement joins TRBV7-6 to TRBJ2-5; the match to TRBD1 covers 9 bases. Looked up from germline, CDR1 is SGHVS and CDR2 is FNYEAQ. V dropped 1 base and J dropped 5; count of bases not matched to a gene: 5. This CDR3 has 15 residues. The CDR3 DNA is TGTGCCAGCAGCTTAGGTGGGACAGGGCGGGAGACCCAGTACTTC. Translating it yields CASSLGGTGRETQYF.

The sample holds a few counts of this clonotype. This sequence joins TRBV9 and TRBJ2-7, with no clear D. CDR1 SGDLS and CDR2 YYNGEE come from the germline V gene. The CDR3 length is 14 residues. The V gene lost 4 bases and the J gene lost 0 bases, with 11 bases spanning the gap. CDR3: CASSPPEASYEQYF. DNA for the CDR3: TGTGCCAGCAGCCCCCCCGAGGCCTCCTACGAGCAGTACTTC.

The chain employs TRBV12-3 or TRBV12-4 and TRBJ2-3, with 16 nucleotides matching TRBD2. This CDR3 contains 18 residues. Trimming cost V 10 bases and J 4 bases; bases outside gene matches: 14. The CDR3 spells CAISMLGLAGGPPDTQYF. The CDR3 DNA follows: TGTGCCATCTCTATGCTGGGACTAGCGGGAGGGCCCCCAGATACGCAGTATTTT.

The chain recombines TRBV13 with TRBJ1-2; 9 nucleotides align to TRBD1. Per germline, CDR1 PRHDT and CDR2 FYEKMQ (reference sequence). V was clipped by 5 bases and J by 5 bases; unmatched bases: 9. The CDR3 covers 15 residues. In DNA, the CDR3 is TGTGCCAGCAGCCCCGGGACAGGGACAGGGTATGGCTACACCTTC. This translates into CASSPGTGTGYGYTF. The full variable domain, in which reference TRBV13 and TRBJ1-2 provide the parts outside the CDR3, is AAGVIQSPRHLIKEKRETATLKCYPIPRHDTVYWYQQGPGQDPQFLISFYEKMQSDKGSIPDRFSAQQFSDYHSELNMSSLELGDSALYFCASSPGTGTGYGYTFGSGTRLTVV.

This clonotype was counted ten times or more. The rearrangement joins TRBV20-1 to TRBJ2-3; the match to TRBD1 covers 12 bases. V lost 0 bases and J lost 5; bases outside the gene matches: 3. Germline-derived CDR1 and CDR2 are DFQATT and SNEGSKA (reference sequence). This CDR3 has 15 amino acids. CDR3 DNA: TGCAGTGCTAGAGAGGGACAGGGGGCTGGAGATACGCAGTATTTT. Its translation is CSAREGQGAGDTQYF.

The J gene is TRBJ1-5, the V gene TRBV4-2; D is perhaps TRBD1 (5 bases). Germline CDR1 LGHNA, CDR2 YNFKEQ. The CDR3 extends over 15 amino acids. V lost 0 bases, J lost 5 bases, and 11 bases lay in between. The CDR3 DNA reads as TGTGCCAGCAGCCAAGATACGGGGGATTATCAGCCCCAGCATTTT. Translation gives CASSQDTGDYQPQHF.

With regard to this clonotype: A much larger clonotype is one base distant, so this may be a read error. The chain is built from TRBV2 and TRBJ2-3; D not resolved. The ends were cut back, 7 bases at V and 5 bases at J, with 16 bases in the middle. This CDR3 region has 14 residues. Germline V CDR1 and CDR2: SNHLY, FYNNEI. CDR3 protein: CASIELDGIDTQYF. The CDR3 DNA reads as TGTGCCAGCATAGAGCTAGATGGCATAGATACGCAGTATTTT.

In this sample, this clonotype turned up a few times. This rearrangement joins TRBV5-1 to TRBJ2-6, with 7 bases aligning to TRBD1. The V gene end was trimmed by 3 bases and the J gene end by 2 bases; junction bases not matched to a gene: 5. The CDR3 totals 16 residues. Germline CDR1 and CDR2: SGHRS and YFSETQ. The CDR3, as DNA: TGCGCCAGCAGCTACAGGGGAGTAGCTGGGGCCAACGTCCTGACTTTC. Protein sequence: CASSYRGVAGANVLTF. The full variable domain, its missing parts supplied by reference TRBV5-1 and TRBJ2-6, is KAGVTQTPRYLIKTRGQQVTLSCSPISGHRSVSWYQQTPGQGLQFLFEYFSETQRNKGNFPGRFSGRQFSNSRSEMNVSTLELGDSALYLCASSYRGVAGANVLTFGAGSRLTVL.

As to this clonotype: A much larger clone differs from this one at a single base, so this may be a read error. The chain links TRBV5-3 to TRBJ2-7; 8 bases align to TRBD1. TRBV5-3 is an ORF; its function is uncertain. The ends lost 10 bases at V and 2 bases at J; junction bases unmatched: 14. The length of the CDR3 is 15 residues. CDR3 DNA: TGTGCCGGCAGCCCTCGGACAGGGACAGCCTACGAGCAGTACTTC. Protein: CAGSPRTGTAYEQYF.

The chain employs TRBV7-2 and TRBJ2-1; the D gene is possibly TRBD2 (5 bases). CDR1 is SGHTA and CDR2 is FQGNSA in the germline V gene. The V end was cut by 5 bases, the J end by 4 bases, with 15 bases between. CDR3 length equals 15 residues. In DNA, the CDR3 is TGTGCCAGCAGCCCCCGCACGGGGATGTACAATGAGCAGTTCTTC. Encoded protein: CASSPRTGMYNEQFF.

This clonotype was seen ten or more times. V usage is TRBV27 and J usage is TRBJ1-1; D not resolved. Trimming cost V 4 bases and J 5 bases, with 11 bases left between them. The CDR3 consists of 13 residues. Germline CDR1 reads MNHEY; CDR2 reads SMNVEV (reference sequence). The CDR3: CASSWAERTEAFF. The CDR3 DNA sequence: TGTGCCAGCAGTTGGGCAGAGAGGACTGAAGCTTTCTTT.

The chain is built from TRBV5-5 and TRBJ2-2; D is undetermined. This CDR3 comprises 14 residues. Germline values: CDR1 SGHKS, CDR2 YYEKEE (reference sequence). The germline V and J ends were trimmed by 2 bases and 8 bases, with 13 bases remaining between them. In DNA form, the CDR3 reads TGTGCCAGCAGCTTCGGACCGGCTACGGGGGAGCTGTTTTTT. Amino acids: CASSFGPATGELFF.

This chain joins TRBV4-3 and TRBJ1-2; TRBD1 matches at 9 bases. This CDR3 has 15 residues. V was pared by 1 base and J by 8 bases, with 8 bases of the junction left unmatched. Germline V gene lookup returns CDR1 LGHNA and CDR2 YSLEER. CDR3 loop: CASSQGTGDFGGYTF. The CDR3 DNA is TGCGCCAGCAGCCAAGGGACAGGGGATTTTGGAGGCTACACCTTC.